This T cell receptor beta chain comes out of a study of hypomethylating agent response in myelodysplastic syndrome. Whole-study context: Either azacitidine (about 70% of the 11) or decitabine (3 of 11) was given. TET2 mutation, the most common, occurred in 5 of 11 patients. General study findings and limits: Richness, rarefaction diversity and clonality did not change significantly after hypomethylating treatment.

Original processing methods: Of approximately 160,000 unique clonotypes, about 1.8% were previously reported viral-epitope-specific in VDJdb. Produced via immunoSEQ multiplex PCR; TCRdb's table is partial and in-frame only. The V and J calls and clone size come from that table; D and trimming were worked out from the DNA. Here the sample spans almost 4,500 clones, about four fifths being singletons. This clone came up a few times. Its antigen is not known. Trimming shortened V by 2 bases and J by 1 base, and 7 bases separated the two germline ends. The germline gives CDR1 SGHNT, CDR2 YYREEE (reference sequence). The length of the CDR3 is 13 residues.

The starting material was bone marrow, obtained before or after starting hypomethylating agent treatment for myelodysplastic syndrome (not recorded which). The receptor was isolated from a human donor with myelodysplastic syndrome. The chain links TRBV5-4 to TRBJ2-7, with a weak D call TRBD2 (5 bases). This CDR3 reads CASSFGESYEQYF. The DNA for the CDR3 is TGTGCCAGCAGCTTTGGGGAGTCCTACGAGCAGTACTTC.